These T cell receptor beta chains were read from a single sample in a study of T cell responses to AZD1222 COVID-19 vaccine. The repertoire was sequenced with immunoSEQ multiplex PCR; TCRdb's copy has only in-frame clones and lacks some. The top ten clones hold roughly 1.6% of a sample with 100,000 to 150,000 clones, roughly 90% of them seen once. The material was peripheral blood, obtained on day 0 of AZD1222 vaccination. Receptor source: an adult in good health. CDR3s include the opening cysteine and the closing phenylalanine or tryptophan.

TRBV3-1/TRBV3-2	TRBJ2-2	CASSREAGELFF
TRBV9	TRBJ2-7	CASSVNPGQGSYEQYF
TRBV20-1	TRBJ1-2	CSARANYGYTF
TRBV9	TRBJ1-5	CASSAREDRFNQPQHF
TRBV18	TRBJ2-7	CASSRDAGEQYF
TRBV28	TRBJ2-7	CASSSKRNLFYEQYF
TRBV10-2	TRBJ1-5	CASNHRGWDQPQHF
TRBV9	TRBJ2-1	CASSVDRGQKYNEQFF
TRBV28	TRBJ1-2	CASSRGLGYTF
TRBV5-1	TRBJ2-7	CATSGVEIYEQYF
TRBV3-1/TRBV3-2	TRBJ1-6	CASSQTDNSPLHF
TRBV6-2/TRBV6-3	TRBJ2-3	CASSAGTSGIPDTQYF
TRBV6-1	TRBJ1-2	CASSDRTASSFYGYTF
TRBV4-1	TRBJ2-5	CASSQQQHIQETQYF
TRBV5-4	TRBJ2-6	CASSLRVLGANVLTF
TRBV6-5	TRBJ2-1	CASSYGLAGYNEQFF
TRBV19	TRBJ1-3	CATLGGLHSGNTIYF
TRBV19	TRBJ1-2	CASSIGRQGGYTF
TRBV6-2/TRBV6-3	TRBJ1-1	CASSYGGKDTEAFF
TRBV28	TRBJ2-7	CASRTTGTGHYEQYF
TRBV24-1	TRBJ2-5	CATSERGTQYF
TRBV6-6	TRBJ2-5	CASSFTGGGGETQYF
TRBV6-5	TRBJ1-1	CASSHYTDSEAFF
TRBV18	TRBJ2-5	CASSPRSLGETQYF
TRBV24-1	TRBJ2-3	CATSDPSRASGYSTDTQYF
TRBV27	TRBJ2-2	CASRSGLATTGELFF
TRBV19	TRBJ1-3	CASSVGDWYGNTIYF
TRBV7-2	TRBJ1-5	CASSYIGTDVIDSNQPQHF
TRBV9	TRBJ2-2	CASSTSGTGGTGELFF
TRBV4-1	TRBJ2-1	CASSLMGRDRVGEQFF
TRBV5-4	TRBJ2-1	CASSWGSTSSYNEQFF
TRBV19	TRBJ1-1	CASSIQLRGEAFF
TRBV29-1	TRBJ2-7	CSVEVLANYEQYF
TRBV23-1	TRBJ1-5	CASSGVSNQPQHF
TRBV28	TRBJ2-1	CASSSRNEQFF
TRBV27	TRBJ1-6	CASSSQANSPLHF
TRBV24-1	TRBJ2-3	CATSDLTGGEKDTQYF
TRBV28	TRBJ2-7	CASTPGGQLHEQYF
TRBV10-1	TRBJ2-7	CASSEMTETSSYEQYF
TRBV19	TRBJ2-1	CASMTSGRWNEQFF
TRBV12-3/TRBV12-4	TRBJ2-7	CASRRSGTDEQYF